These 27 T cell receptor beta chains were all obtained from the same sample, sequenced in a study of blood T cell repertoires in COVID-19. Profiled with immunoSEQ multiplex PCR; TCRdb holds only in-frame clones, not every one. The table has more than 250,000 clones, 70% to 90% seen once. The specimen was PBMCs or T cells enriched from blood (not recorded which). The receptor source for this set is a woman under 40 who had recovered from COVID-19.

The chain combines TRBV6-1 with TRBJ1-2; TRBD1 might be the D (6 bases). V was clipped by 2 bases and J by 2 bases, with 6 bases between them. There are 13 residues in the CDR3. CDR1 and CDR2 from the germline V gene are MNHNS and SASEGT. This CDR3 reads CASSETGNYGYTF. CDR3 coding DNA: TGTGCCAGCAGTGAAACAGGGAACTATGGCTACACCTTC.

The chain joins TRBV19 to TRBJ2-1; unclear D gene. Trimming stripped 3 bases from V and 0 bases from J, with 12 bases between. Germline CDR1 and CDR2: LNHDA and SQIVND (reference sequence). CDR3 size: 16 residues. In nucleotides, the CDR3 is TGTGCCAGTAGTATCTACAGTCCCTTCTCCTACAATGAGCAGTTCTTC. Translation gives CASSIYSPFSYNEQFF. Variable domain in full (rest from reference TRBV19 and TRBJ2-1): DGGITQSPKYLFRKEGQNVTLSCEQNLNHDAMYWYRQDPGQGLRLIYYSQIVNDFQKGDIAEGYSVSREKKESFPLTVTSAQKNPTAFYLCASSIYSPFSYNEQFFGPGTRLTVL.

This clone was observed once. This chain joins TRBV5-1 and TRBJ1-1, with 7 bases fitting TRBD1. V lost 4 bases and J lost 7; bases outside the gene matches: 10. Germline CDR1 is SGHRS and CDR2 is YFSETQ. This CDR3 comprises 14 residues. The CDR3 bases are TGCGCCAGCAGCACCCCGACAGGGTTCGGTGAAGCTTTCTTT. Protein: CASSTPTGFGEAFF.

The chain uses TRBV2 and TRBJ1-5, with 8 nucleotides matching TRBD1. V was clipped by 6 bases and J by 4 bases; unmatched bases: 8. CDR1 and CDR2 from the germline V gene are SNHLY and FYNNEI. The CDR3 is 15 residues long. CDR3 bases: TGTGCCAGCAGAGAGGACAGGGTTGGGAATCAGCCCCAGCATTTT. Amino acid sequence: CASREDRVGNQPQHF.

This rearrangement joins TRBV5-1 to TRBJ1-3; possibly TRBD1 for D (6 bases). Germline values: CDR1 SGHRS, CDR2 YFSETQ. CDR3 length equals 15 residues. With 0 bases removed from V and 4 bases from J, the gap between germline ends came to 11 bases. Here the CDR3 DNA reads TGCGCCAGCAGCTTGGTCCAGGGGCTCGGAAACACCATATATTTT. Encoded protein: CASSLVQGLGNTIYF.

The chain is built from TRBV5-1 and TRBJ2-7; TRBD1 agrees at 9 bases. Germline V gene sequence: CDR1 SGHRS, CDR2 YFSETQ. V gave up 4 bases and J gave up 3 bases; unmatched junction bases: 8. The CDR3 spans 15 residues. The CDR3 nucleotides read TGCGCCAGCAGCCTCGGACAGGGGTATGTCTACGAGCAGTACTTC. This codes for CASSLGQGYVYEQYF.

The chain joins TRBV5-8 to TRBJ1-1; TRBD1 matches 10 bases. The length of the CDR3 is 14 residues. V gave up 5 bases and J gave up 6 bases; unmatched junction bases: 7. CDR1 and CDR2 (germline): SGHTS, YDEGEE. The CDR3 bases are TGTGCCAGCAGGTACGGGACAGGGGTTGCTGAAGCTTTCTTT. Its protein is CASRYGTGVAEAFF. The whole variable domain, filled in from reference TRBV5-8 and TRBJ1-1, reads EAGVTQSPTHLIKTRGQQATLRCSPISGHTSVYWYQQALGLGLQFLLWYDEGEERNRGNFPPRFSGRQFPNYSSELNVNALELEDSALYLCASRYGTGVAEAFFGQGTRLTVV.

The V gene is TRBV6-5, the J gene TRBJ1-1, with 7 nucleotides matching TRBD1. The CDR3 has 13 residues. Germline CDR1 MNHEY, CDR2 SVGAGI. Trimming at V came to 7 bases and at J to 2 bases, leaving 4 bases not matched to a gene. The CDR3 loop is CASKWDSNTEAFF. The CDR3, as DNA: TGTGCCAGCAAGTGGGACAGTAACACTGAAGCTTTCTTT.

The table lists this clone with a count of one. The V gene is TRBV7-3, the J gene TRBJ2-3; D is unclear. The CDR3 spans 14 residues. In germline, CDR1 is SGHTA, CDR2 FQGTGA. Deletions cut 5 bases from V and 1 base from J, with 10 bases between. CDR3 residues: CASSPHGRTDTQYF. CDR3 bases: TGTGCCAGCAGCCCGCATGGCCGCACAGATACGCAGTATTTT.

The CDR3 reads CASSHRTGQDYEQYF. The DNA of the CDR3 is TGTGCCAGCAGCCACCGGACAGGGCAAGACTACGAGCAGTACTTC. The J gene is TRBJ2-7, the V gene TRBV11-2, with 8 bases identical to TRBD1. The CDR3 extends over 15 amino acids. The J segment lost 3 bases and the V segment lost 5 bases, leaving 9 bases of the junction unmatched. The germline CDR1 and CDR2 sequences are SGHAT and FQNNGV.

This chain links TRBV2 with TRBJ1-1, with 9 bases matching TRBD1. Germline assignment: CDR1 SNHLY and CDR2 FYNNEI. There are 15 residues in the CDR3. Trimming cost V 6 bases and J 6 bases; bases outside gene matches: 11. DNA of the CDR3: TGTGCCAGCAGGGCCCCGGGACAGGGACGGGCTGAAGCTTTCTTT. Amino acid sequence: CASRAPGQGRAEAFF.

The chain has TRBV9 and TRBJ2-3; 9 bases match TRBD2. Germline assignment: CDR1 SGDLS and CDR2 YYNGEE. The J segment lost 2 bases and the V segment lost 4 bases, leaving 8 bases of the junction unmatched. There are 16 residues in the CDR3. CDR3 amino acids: CASSLASGVSTDTQYF. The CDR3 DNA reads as TGTGCCAGCAGCTTAGCTAGCGGGGTCTCCACAGATACGCAGTATTTT.

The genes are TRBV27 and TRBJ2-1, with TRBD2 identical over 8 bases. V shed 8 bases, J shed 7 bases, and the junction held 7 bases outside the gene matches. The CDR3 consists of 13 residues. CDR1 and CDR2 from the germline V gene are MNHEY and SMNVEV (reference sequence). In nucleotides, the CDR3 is TGTGCCAGCGGATTAGCGGGGAGAAATGAGCAGTTCTTC. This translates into CASGLAGRNEQFF.

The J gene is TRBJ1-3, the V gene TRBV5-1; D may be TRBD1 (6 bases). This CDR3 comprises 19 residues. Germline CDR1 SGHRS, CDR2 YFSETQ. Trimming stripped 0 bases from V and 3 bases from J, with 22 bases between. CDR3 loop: CASSLGLRPRGAHGNTIYF. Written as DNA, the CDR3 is TGCGCCAGCAGCTTGGGGCTGCGTCCTCGGGGGGCACATGGAAACACCATATATTTT.

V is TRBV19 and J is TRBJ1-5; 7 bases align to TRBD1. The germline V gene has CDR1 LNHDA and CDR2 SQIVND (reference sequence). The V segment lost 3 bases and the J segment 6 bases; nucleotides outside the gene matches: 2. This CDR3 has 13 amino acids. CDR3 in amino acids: CASSISGGQPQHF. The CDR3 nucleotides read TGTGCCAGTAGTATTTCAGGGGGTCAGCCCCAGCATTTT.

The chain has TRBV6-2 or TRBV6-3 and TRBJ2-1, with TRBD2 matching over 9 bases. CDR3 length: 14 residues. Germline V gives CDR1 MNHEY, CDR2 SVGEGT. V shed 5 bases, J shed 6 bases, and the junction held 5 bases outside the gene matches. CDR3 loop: CASSLPGLANEQFF. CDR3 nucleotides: TGTGCCAGCAGTCTTCCGGGACTAGCCAATGAGCAGTTCTTC.

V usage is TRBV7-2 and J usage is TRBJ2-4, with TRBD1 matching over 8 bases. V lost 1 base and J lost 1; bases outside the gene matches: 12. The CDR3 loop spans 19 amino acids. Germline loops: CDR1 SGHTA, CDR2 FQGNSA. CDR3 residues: CASSLVWFWTGSAKNIQYF. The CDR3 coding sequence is TGTGCCAGCAGCTTAGTCTGGTTTTGGACAGGGTCCGCCAAAAACATTCAGTACTTC.

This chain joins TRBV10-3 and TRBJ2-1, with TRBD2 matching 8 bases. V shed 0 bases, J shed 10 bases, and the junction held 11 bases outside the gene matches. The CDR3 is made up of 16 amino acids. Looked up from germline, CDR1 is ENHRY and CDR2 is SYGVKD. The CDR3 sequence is CAISESLTGGPREQFF. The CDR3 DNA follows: TGTGCCATCAGTGAGTCACTAACGGGGGGGCCTCGGGAGCAGTTCTTC.

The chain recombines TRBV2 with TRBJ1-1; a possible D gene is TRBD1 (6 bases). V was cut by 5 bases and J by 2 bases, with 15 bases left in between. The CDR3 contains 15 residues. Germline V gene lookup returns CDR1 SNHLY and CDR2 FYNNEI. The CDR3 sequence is CASSRYQGPNTEAFF. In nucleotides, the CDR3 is TGTGCCAGCAGTCGTTATCAGGGGCCTAACACTGAAGCTTTCTTT.

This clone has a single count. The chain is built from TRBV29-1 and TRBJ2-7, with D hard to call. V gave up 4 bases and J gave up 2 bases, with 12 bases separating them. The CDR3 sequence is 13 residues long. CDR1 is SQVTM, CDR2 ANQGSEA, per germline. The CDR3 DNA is TGCAGCGTTGCCGAAGCTGAGGCCTACGAGCAGTACTTC. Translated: CSVAEAEAYEQYF.

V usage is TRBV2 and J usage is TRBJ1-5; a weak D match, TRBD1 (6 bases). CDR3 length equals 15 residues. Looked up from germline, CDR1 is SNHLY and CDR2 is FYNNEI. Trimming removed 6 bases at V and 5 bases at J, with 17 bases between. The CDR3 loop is CASSPRGFPYQPQHF. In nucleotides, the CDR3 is TGTGCCAGCAGCCCTAGGGGGTTTCCTTATCAGCCCCAGCATTTT.

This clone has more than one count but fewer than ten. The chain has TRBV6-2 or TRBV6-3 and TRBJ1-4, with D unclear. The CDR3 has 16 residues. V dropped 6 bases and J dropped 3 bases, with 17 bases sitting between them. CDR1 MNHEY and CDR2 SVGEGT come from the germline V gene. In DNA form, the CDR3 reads TGTGCCAGCAGCTCCCTGCGGGAACGGGCTAATGAAAAACTGTTTTTT. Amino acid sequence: CASSSLRERANEKLFF.

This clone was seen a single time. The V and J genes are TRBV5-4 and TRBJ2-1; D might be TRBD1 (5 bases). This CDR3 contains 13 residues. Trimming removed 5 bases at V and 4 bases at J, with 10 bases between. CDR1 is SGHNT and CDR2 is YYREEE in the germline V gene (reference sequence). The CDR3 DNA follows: TGTGCCAGCAGATCCGACAGTTACAATGAGCAGTTCTTC. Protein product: CASRSDSYNEQFF.

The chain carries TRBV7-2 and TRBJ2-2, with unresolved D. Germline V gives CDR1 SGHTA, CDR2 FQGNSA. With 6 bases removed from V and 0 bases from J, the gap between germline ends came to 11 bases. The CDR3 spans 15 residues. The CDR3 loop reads CASSPRGPNTGELFF. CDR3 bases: TGTGCCAGCAGTCCTCGAGGCCCGAACACCGGGGAGCTGTTTTTT.

The CDR3 region is CASRFGTAANTGELFF. In DNA, the CDR3 is TGTGCCAGCAGGTTCGGGACAGCTGCTAACACCGGGGAGCTGTTTTTT. V is TRBV2 and J is TRBJ2-2; 7 bases map to TRBD1. With V trimmed by 6 bases and J by 2 bases, 9 bases remained unmatched. The CDR3 extends over 16 amino acids. The V gene's germline CDR1 is SNHLY and CDR2 FYNNEI.

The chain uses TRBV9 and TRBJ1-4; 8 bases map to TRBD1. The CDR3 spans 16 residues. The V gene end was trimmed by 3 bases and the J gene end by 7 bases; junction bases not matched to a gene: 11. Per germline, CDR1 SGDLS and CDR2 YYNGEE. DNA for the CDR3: TGTGCCAGCAGCGGAGAGGTGGGGACAGGACCTGAAAAACTGTTTTTT. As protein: CASSGEVGTGPEKLFF.

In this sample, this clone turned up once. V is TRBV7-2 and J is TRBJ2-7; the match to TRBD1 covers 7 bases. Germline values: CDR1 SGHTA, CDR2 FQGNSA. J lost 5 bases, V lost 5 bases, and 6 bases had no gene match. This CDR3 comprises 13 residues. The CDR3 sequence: CASSRDRVNEQYF. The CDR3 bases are TGTGCCAGCAGCCGTGACAGGGTCAACGAGCAGTACTTC.